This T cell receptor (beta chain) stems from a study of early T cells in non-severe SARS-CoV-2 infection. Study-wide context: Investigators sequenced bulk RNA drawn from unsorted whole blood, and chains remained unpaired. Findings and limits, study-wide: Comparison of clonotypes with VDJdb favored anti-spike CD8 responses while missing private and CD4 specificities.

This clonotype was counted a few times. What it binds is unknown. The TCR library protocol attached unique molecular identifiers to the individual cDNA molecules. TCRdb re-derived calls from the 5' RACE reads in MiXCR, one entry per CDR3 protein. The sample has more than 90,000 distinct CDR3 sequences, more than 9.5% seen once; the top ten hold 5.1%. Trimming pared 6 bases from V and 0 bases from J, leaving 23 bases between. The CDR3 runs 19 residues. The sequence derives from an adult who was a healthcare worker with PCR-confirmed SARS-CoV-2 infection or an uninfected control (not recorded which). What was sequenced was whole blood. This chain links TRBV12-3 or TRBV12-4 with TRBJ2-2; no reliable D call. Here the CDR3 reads CASSPTLGQADSNTGELFF. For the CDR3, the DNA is TGTGCCAGCAGCCCTACGCTTGGGCAGGCCGACTCGAACACCGGGGAGCTGTTTTTT.